This passage covers 15 T cell receptor beta chains from one sample sequenced in a study of blood T cell repertoires in COVID-19. Sequenced by immunoSEQ multiplex PCR; TCRdb stores in-frame clones only, minus some. The sample lists fewer than 150,000 clones, around 87% occurring once. Specimen: peripheral blood. These TCRs come from a woman aged 55-70 years with acute or convalescent COVID-19.

This clone was recorded only once. The gene calls are TRBV6-5 and TRBJ1-6; D might be TRBD1 (6 bases). CDR1 is MNHEY and CDR2 is SVGAGI in the germline V gene. V was trimmed by 5 bases and J by 11 bases, leaving 13 bases between them. The length of the CDR3 is 13 residues. The CDR3 reads CASSRLGGTPLHF. The DNA of the CDR3 is TGTGCCAGCAGTCGCCTAGGGGGAACACCCCTCCACTTT.

The chain has TRBV23-1 and TRBJ1-5; 8 nucleotides agree with TRBD1. TRBV23-1 is identified as an open reading frame with a role that is uncertain. Trimming took 3 bases from V and 0 from J; bases not matched to a gene: 13. This CDR3 comprises 19 residues. CDR3 sequence (DNA): TGCGCCAGCAGTCAGCTACGGGACAGGATAAATAGTAGCAATCAGCCCCAGCATTTT. Its protein product is CASSQLRDRINSSNQPQHF.

Of note for this clone: The junction does not match germline at one end; this may be a read error. The chain is built from TRBV29-1 and TRBJ1-2; 7 bases line up with TRBD1. The V gene's germline CDR1 is SQVTM and CDR2 ANQGSEA. The CDR3 has 9 residues. The CDR3, as DNA: TGCAGCGTTGGCAGGGACAGATACTTC. Protein sequence: CSVGRDRYF.

The chain links TRBV5-5 to TRBJ1-1, with TRBD1 matching 8 bases. V was pared by 0 bases and J by 4 bases, with 5 bases of the junction left unmatched. The CDR3 extends over 15 amino acids. CDR1 SGHKS and CDR2 YYEKEE come from the germline V gene (reference sequence). Written as DNA, the CDR3 is TGTGCCAGCAGCTTGGGGCCAGGGGGCGTCACTGAAGCTTTCTTT. Translating it yields CASSLGPGGVTEAFF.

The gene calls are TRBV6-1 and TRBJ1-5; TRBD1 matches 8 bases. This CDR3 contains 19 residues. Germline V gene data show CDR1 as MNHNS and CDR2 as SASEGT. The V gene end was trimmed by 4 bases and the J gene end by 0 bases; junction bases not matched to a gene: 14. In DNA, the CDR3 is TGTGCCAGCAGTGGGACAGGGAGCAGACGCGCGTATAGCAATCAGCCCCAGCATTTT. This sequence encodes CASSGTGSRRAYSNQPQHF.

This clone was seen only once. The chain is built from TRBV28 and TRBJ1-4, with D unclear. Looked up from germline, CDR1 is MDHEN and CDR2 is SYDVKM. The ends were cut back, 1 base at V and 2 bases at J, with 8 bases in the middle. The CDR3 is made up of 15 amino acids. CDR3 residues: CASSLFQVTNEKLFF. In DNA form, the CDR3 reads TGTGCCAGCAGTTTATTCCAGGTTACTAATGAAAAACTGTTTTTT. Filled out from reference TRBV28 and TRBJ1-4, the complete variable domain reads DVKVTQSSRYLVKRTGEKVFLECVQDMDHENMFWYRQDPGLGLRLIYFSYDVKMKEKGDIPEGYSVSREKKERFSLILESASTNQTSMYLCASSLFQVTNEKLFFGSGTQLSVL.

The chain couples TRBV10-3 to TRBJ2-3; 12 bases agree with TRBD2. The germline V gene has CDR1 ENHRY and CDR2 SYGVKD. The length of the CDR3 is 14 residues. After removal of 5 bases from V and 5 bases from J, the junction contained 2 bases not matched to a gene. The CDR3 here is CAISPGLAGDTQYF. The CDR3 DNA reads as TGTGCCATCAGTCCGGGACTAGCGGGAGATACGCAGTATTTT.

The gene calls are TRBV18 and TRBJ1-2, with D possibly being TRBD1 (6 bases). The CDR3 covers 12 residues. Between the trimmed V and J ends, which lost 2 bases and 13 bases, there was a span of 14 bases. Germline values: CDR1 KGHSH, CDR2 LQKENI. CDR3 nucleotide sequence: TGTGCCAGCTCACCATTACAGGGCTTGGGCACCTTC. Translated: CASSPLQGLGTF.

The chain joins TRBV6-2 or TRBV6-3 to TRBJ1-2; 11 bases map to TRBD1. CDR1 MNHEY and CDR2 SVGEGT come from the germline V gene. J was trimmed by 8 bases and V by 2 bases; bases with no gene match: 7. CDR3 length: 15 amino acids. The CDR3 coding sequence is TGTGCCAGCAGTTACCCACAAGGGACAGGGGGAGGCTACACCTTC. Translation: CASSYPQGTGGGYTF.

The chain carries TRBV5-1 and TRBJ2-2; D unresolved. V shed 0 bases and J shed 3 bases, with 9 bases lying between them. CDR3 size: 15 residues. Germline V gene sequence: CDR1 SGHRS, CDR2 YFSETQ. CDR3 sequence: CASSLAPRDTGELFF. In DNA form, the CDR3 reads TGCGCCAGCAGCTTGGCCCCTCGGGACACCGGGGAGCTGTTTTTT.

This clone was seen only once. The genes are TRBV19 and TRBJ1-1; no clear D gene. This CDR3 contains 13 residues. V lost 5 bases to trimming and J lost 8 bases, with 15 bases between them. Germline lookup yields CDR1 LNHDA and CDR2 SQIVND (reference sequence). The DNA for the CDR3 is TGTGCCAGTAGTTTGGGCAGTTTCTTGGAAGCTTTCTTT. Translated: CASSLGSFLEAFF.

The gene calls are TRBV18 and TRBJ1-4; 10 bases are a match to TRBD1. The V gene end was trimmed by 6 bases and the J gene end by 3 bases; junction bases not matched to a gene: 7. The germline V gene has CDR1 KGHSH and CDR2 LQKENI. The CDR3 loop spans 16 amino acids. The CDR3 reads CASSSGTGEANEKLFF. CDR3 DNA sequence: TGTGCCAGCTCTTCCGGGACAGGGGAGGCTAATGAAAAACTGTTTTTT.

This clone has just a few counts. The same CDR3 arises from other DNA sequences in this sample as well. The J gene is TRBJ2-1, the V gene TRBV18; D remains ambiguous. V was cut by 3 bases and J by 8 bases, with 8 bases left in between. CDR1 and CDR2 (germline): KGHSH, LQKENI. This CDR3 region has 12 residues. In DNA, the CDR3 is TGTGCCAGCTCACCCCTCTCGGATGAGCAGTTCTTC. It yields the protein CASSPLSDEQFF. Full variable domain (rest looked up from reference TRBV18 and TRBJ2-1): NAGVMQNPRHLVRRRGQEARLRCSPMKGHSHVYWYRQLPEEGLKFMVYLQKENIIDESGMPKERFSAEFPKEGPSILRIQQVVRGDSAAYFCASSPLSDEQFFGPGTRLTVL.

The V call is TRBV19, the J call TRBJ2-2; 7 positions match TRBD1. Per germline, CDR1 LNHDA and CDR2 SQIVND (reference sequence). This CDR3 is built from 16 residues. After removal of 6 bases from V and 4 bases from J, the junction contained 11 bases not matched to a gene. The CDR3 here is CASRDYRGYGTGELFF. CDR3 in DNA: TGTGCCAGTAGGGATTACAGGGGATACGGCACCGGGGAGCTGTTTTTT.

CDR3 DNA: TGTGCCAGTAGTATCAGATCTAGCGGGAGCGCCTTCAATGAGCAGTTCTTC. The encoded protein is CASSIRSSGSAFNEQFF. This rearrangement joins TRBV19 to TRBJ2-1; TRBD2 agrees at 10 bases. The CDR3 sequence is 17 residues long. Per germline, CDR1 LNHDA and CDR2 SQIVND (reference sequence). J gave up 6 bases and V 3 bases, and 11 bases lay outside the gene matches. Complete variable domain (other parts from reference TRBV19 and TRBJ2-1): DGGITQSPKYLFRKEGQNVTLSCEQNLNHDAMYWYRQDPGQGLRLIYYSQIVNDFQKGDIAEGYSVSREKKESFPLTVTSAQKNPTAFYLCASSIRSSGSAFNEQFFGPGTRLTVL.